Sequencing of this T cell receptor beta chain was carried out in a study of T cell responses to AZD1222 COVID-19 vaccine. This CDR3 region has 13 residues. The germline V gene encodes CDR1 WSHSY and CDR2 SAAADI. V dropped 4 bases and J dropped 5 bases, with 11 bases sitting between them. Repertoires were generated with immunoSEQ multiplex PCR, while TCRdb's copy carries only in-frame clones and drops some. The sample has under 200,000 clones, 90% to 95% seen once; the top ten hold 1.3%. Second doses were pooled across both intervals (about 4 or about 12 weeks). Notes on this clone: Its antigen is unidentified.

Broader study findings: Compared with day 0, the breadth and depth of the Spike-specific TCR repertoire rose significantly after two doses of AZD1222. There were repertoire samples only from the period after the peak T cell response. Donors were largely white British and mainly female; clonal diversity was possibly underestimated.

The specimen comprised peripheral blood, sampled 28 days after the second AZD1222 dose. This sequence originates from an adult who received the AZD1222 COVID-19 vaccine. The V gene is TRBV10-2, the J gene TRBJ2-5; tentatively, D is TRBD1 (5 bases). DNA for the CDR3: TGCGCCAGCAGTGCGGACACGGCTGAGACCCAGTACTTC. Residues: CASSADTAETQYF.